The following is a T cell receptor beta chain sequence with its context. These data belong to a study of blood T cells in healthy people across ages. A second PCR, run for about 7 to 12 cycles, used a sample-barcoded 5' primer plus a J-beta primer mix. From the 5' RACE reads, TCRdb called clonotypes with MiXCR, one entry per CDR3 protein. The top ten hold 10% to 15% of the sample, which has under 1,000,000 distinct CDR3 sequences, around 34% seen once. CDR3 size: 14 residues. Germline trimming cut 7 bases from V and 5 bases from J; bases unmatched to any gene: 11. Per the germline V gene, CDR1 is MNHEY and CDR2 is SVGEGT.

Sequencing was performed on blood. This sequence was found in a man aged 18-30 years in good health. This rearrangement joins TRBV6-2 or TRBV6-3 to TRBJ2-7; 7 bases are a match to TRBD2. The CDR3 region is CASTPREARDEQYF. DNA of the CDR3: TGTGCCAGCACACCCCGGGAGGCCAGGGACGAGCAGTACTTC.